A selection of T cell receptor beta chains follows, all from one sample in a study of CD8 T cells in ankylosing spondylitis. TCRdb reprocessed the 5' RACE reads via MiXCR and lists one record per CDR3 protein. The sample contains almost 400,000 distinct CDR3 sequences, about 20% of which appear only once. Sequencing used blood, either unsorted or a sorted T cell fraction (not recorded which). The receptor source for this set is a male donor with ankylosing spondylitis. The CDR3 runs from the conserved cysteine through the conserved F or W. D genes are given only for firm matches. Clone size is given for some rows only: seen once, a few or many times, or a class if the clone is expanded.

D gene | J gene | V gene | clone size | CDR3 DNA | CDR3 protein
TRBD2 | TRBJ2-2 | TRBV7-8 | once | TGTGCCAGCAGTCGACTAGCGGTGAACACCGGGGAGCTGTTTTTT | CASSRLAVNTGELFF
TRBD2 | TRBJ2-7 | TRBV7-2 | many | TGTGCCAGCAGCTCCGGACTAGCGGGAGACGAGCAGTACTTC | CASSSGLAGDEQYF
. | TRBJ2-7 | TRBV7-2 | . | TGTGCCAGCAGCTTCTCCGGCTCCTACGAGCAGTACTTC | CASSFSGSYEQYF
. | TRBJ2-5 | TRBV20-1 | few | TGCAGTGTTAAGGGGGACCTCGGGAAAGAGACCCAGTACTTC | CSVKGDLGKETQYF
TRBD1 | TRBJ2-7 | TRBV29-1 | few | TGCAGCGTGGTCCGGGACAGGGACCACGAGCAGTACTTC | CSVVRDRDHEQYF
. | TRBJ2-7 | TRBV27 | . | TGTGCCAGCAGTCCCCAGGGGGGGGATACCTACGAGCAGTACTTC | CASSPQGGDTYEQYF
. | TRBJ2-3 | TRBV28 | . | TGTGCCAGCAGTTCCCCGGAAGACCTCACAGATACGCAGTATTTT | CASSSPEDLTDTQYF
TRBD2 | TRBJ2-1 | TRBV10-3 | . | TGTGCCATCACGGCGGGAGGCCCCGAGCAGTTCTTC | CAITAGGPEQFF
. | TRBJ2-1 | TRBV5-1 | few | TGCGCCAGCAGCCCGGTTGGGCCCCACAATGAGCAGTTCTTC | CASSPVGPHNEQFF
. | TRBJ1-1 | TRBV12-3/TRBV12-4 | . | TGTGCCAGCAGTTCCTCAACAGGGTATGGGGTTTTTAGGAACACTGAAGCTTTCTTT | CASSSSTGYGVFRNTEAFF
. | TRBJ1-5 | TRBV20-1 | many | TGCAGTGCTAGGGGTAGCAATCAGCCCCAGCATTTT | CSARGSNQPQHF
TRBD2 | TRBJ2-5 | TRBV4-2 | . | TGTGCCAGCAGCCAAGTTCGGACTAGCGGGACGGAGACCCAGTACTTC | CASSQVRTSGTETQYF
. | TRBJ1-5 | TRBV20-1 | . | TGCAGTGCAAATTCACTTAAGGGTCAGCCCCAGCATTTT | CSANSLKGQPQHF
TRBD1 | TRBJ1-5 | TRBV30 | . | TGTGCCTGGAGTGCGAAGGGGGCGCATCAGCCCCAGCATTTT | CAWSAKGAHQPQHF
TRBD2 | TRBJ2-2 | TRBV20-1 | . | TGCAGTGCTATGTTAGCGGGAGGGACCGGGGAGCTGTTTTTT | CSAMLAGGTGELFF
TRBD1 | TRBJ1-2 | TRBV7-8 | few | TGTGCCAGCAGTCCAGGGGGGGGCCTCTTCAACTATGGCTACACCTTC | CASSPGGGLFNYGYTF
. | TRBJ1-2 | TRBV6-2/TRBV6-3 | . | TGTGCCAGCAGCCGTGACAGGAGCTATGGCTACACCTTC | CASSRDRSYGYTF
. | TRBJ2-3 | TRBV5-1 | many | TGCGCCAGCACCACCCACCCAACGGGAGTATCGGTTCCAGATACGCAGTATTTT | CASTTHPTGVSVPDTQYF
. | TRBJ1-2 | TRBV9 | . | TGTGCCAGCAGCGTGGAGGAAACTAACTATGGCTACACCTTC | CASSVEETNYGYTF
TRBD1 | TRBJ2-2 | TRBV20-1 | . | TGCAGGGCCACCGGTGGACAGGGGAACGTTATGGACACCGGGGAGCTGTTTTTT | CRATGGQGNVMDTGELFF
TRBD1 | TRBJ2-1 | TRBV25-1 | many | TGTGCCAGCAGAGACACAGGGGGCAGCGACAATGAGCAGTTCTTC | CASRDTGGSDNEQFF
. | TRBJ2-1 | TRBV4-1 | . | TGCGCCAGCAGCCAAGATTTCGCGGGCGAGCCTTACAATGAGCAGTTCTTC | CASSQDFAGEPYNEQFF
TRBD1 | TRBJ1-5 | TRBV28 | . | TGTGCCAGCACCACACAGGGGGCCCACCAGCCCCAGCATTTT | CASTTQGAHQPQHF
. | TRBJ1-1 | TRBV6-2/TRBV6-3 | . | TGTGCCAGCAGGGCTAGTAGAACGGTGGCTGAAGCTTTCTTT | CASRASRTVAEAFF
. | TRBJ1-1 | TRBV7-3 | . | TGTGCCAGCAGCTTAACCATGGGGGGCACTGAAGCTTTCTTT | CASSLTMGGTEAFF
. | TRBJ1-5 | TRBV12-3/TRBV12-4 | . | TGTGCCAGCAGTTTAACTCTGGGAGGCGGACAGCCCCAGCATTTT | CASSLTLGGGQPQHF
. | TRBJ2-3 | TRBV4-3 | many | TGCGCCAGCAGCCAAGATACTTGGGTCACAGATACGCAGTATTTT | CASSQDTWVTDTQYF
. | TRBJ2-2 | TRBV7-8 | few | TGTGCCAGCAGCTTACCATTTGCGAACACCGGGGAGCTGTTTTTT | CASSLPFANTGELFF
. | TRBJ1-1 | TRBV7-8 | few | TGTGCCAGCAGCTTATTCGGTAGTCGGGGACAGAACACTGAAGCTTTCTTT | CASSLFGSRGQNTEAFF
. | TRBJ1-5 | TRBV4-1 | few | TGCGCCAGCAGCCGTGGGCAGGGTGGGAGAGATCAGCCCCAGCATTTT | CASSRGQGGRDQPQHF
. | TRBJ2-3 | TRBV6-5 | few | TGTGCCAGCAGTTACTCGATGAGGGGGGTCAGGTCAGATACGCAGTATTTT | CASSYSMRGVRSDTQYF
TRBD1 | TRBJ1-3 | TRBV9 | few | TGTGCCAGCAGCGTAGGAACAGGGGCTGGAAACACCATATATTTT | CASSVGTGAGNTIYF
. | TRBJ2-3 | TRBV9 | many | TGTGCCAGCAGCGTAGTTATGGGAGCGACAGATACGCAGTATTTT | CASSVVMGATDTQYF
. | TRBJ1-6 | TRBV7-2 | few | TGTGCCAGCAGCCCGGTGGATTATAATTCACCCCTCCACTTT | CASSPVDYNSPLHF
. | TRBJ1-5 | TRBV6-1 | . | TGTGCCAGCAGTGACCAACAGGGCAATCAGCCCCAGCATTTT | CASSDQQGNQPQHF
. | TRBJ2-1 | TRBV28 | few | TGTGCCAGCAATGCTCAAGGTTGGAATGAGCAGTTCTTC | CASNAQGWNEQFF
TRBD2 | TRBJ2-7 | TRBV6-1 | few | TGTGCCAGCAGTGGAGCGGGGAGTACCTACGAGCAGTACTTC | CASSGAGSTYEQYF
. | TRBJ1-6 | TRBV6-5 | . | TGTGCCAGCAGTTCAGGCCAGGTTGGCGGTTCACCCCTCCACTTT | CASSSGQVGGSPLHF
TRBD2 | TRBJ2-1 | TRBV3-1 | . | TGTGCCAGCAGCCAAGGCGCCCTTAGCGGGAGGGTCTACAATGAGCAGTTCTTC | CASSQGALSGRVYNEQFF
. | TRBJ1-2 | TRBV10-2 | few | TGCGCCAGCAGTCTTTGGAGGGCCTATGGCTACACCTTC | CASSLWRAYGYTF
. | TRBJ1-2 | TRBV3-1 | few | TGTGCCAGCAGCCAACTGAGAAACGGTGGCTACACCTTC | CASSQLRNGGYTF
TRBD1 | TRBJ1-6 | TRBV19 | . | TGTGCCAGTAGTTTTACCGGGACAGATAATTCACCCCTCCACTTT | CASSFTGTDNSPLHF
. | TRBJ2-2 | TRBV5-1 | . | TGCGCCAGCAGCTTCACAGCGGCCGGGGAGCTGTTTTTT | CASSFTAAGELFF
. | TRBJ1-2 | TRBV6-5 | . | TGTGCCAGCAGCCGGGACGGAGATGGCTACACCTTC | CASSRDGDGYTF
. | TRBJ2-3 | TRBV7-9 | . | TGTGCCAGCAGCTTAGCGCGCGGCGGGACCACAGATACGCAGTATTTT | CASSLARGGTTDTQYF
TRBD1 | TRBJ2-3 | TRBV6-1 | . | TGTGCCAGCAGTGTGCCGCGACAGGGCCGCACAGATACGCAGTATTTT | CASSVPRQGRTDTQYF
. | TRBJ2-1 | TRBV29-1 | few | TGCAGCGTTGGGCCCCCTGGAGACAATGAGCAGTTCTTC | CSVGPPGDNEQFF